This T cell receptor (beta chain) was obtained from a study of T-cell reconstitution after alpha-beta-depleted transplantation in children. At least ten counts were recorded for this clonotype. A library of TCRbeta sequences, prepared with unique molecular identifiers, was generated. TCRdb passed the PCR reads through MiXCR, listing each CDR3 protein once. The table shows 350,000 to 450,000 distinct CDR3 sequences, with roughly 21% occurring only once. Trimming removed 2 bases from V and 8 bases from J, with 11 bases in between. The germline CDR1 and CDR2 sequences are MRHNA and SNTAGT. The CDR3 contains 13 residues.

The chain couples TRBV6-4 to TRBJ2-3; D unclear. This receptor was obtained from a human donor who donated a stem cell graft to a child with acute myeloid leukemia. The sequencing used PBMCs from the stem cell graft donor, collected from the stem cell graft. The DNA of the CDR3 is TGTGCCAGCAGTGACCCTACCAGGCGTACGCAGTATTTT. Its protein product is CASSDPTRRTQYF.